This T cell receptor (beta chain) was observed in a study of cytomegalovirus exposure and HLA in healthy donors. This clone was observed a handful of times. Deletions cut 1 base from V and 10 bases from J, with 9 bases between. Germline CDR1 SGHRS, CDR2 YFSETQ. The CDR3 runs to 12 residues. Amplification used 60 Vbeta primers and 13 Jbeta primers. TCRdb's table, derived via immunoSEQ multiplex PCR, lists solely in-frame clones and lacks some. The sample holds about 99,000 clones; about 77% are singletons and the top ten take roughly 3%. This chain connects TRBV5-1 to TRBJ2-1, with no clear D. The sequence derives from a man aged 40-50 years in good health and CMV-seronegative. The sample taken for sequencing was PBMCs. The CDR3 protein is CASSLSGSEQFF. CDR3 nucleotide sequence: TGCGCCAGCAGCTTGTCAGGCTCAGAGCAGTTCTTC.